The clone carrying this T cell receptor beta chain was picked up a small number of times. The CDR3 sequence is 14 residues long. V gave up 7 bases and J gave up 7 bases, with 17 bases separating them. Germline V gene sequence: CDR1 MNHEY, CDR2 SVGAGI. The data belong to a study of CD8+ T cells in alopecia areata. Turning to the study itself: Treated patients took oral tofacitinib at 5 to 10 mg twice daily.

In each case, RNA was isolated and then reverse transcribed into cDNA as the sequencing template. Measured with immunoSEQ multiplex PCR; TCRdb has only the in-frame clones, and not every one. This table has fewer than 250,000 clones, around three fifths appearing once. Peripheral blood, together with lesional scalp punch biopsies, was collected from alopecia areata patients. PBMC-derived CD4+ and CD8+ T cells were sorted. The chain joins TRBV6-5 to TRBJ2-1; D may be TRBD1 (6 bases). This receptor was taken from a human donor with alopecia areata. The sample consisted of CD4+ T cells sorted from blood, taken at week 0. In DNA, the CDR3 is TGTGCCAGCACTACAACAGGGAACTTAAATGAGCAGTTCTTC. Translating it yields CASTTTGNLNEQFF.